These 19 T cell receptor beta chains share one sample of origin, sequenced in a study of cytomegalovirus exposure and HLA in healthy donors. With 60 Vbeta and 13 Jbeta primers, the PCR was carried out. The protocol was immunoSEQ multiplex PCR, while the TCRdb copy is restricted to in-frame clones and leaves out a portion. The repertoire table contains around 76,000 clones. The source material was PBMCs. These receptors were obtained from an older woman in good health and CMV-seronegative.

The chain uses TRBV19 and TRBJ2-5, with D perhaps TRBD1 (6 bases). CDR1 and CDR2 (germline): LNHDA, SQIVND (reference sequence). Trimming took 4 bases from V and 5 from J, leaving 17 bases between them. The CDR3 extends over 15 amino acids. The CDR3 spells CASSTAGEYWETQYF. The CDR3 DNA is TGTGCCAGTAGTACGGCAGGGGAATATTGGGAGACCCAGTACTTC.

The chain's CDR3 is CASSTQGSGNTIYF. The DNA for the CDR3 is TGTGCCAGCAGTACACAGGGGTCTGGAAACACCATATATTTT. This rearrangement joins TRBV28 to TRBJ1-3; 7 bases are a match to TRBD1. The CDR3 runs 14 residues. CDR1 is MDHEN and CDR2 is SYDVKM in the germline V gene. V lost 5 bases to trimming and J lost 1 base; unmatched junction nucleotides: 2.

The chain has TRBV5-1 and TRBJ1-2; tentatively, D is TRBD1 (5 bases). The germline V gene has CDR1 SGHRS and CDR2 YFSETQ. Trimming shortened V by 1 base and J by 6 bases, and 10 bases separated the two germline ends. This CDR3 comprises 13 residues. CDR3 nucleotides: TGCGCCAGCAGCTTGAGTCAGGGTCATGGCTACACCTTC. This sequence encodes CASSLSQGHGYTF. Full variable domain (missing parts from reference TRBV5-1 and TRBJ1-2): KAGVTQTPRYLIKTRGQQVTLSCSPISGHRSVSWYQQTPGQGLQFLFEYFSETQRNKGNFPGRFSGRQFSNSRSEMNVSTLELGDSALYLCASSLSQGHGYTFGSGTRLTVV.

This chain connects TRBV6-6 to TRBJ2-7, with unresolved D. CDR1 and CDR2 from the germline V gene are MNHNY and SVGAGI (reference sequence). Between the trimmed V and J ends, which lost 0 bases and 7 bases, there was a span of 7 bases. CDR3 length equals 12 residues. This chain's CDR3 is CASSYSRLEQYF. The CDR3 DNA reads TGTGCCAGCAGTTACTCGAGGCTTGAGCAGTACTTC.

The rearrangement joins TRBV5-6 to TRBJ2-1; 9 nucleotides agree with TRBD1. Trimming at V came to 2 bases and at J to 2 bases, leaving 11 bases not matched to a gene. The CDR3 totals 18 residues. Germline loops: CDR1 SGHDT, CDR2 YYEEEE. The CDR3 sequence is CASSFFLPGTGPYNEQFF. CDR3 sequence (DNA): TGTGCCAGCAGCTTCTTTCTGCCCGGGACAGGGCCCTACAATGAGCAGTTCTTC. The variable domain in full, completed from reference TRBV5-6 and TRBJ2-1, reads DAGVTQSPTHLIKTRGQQVTLRCSPKSGHDTVSWYQQALGQGPQFIFQYYEEEERQRGNFPDRFSGHQFPNYSSELNVNALLLGDSALYLCASSFFLPGTGPYNEQFFGPGTRLTVL.

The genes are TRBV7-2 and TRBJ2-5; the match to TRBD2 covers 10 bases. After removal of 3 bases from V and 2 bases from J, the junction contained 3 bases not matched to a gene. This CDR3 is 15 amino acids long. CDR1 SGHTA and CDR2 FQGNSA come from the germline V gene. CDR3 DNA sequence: TGTGCCAGCAGCTTTAGCGGGAGGTCTCAAGAGACCCAGTACTTC. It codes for CASSFSGRSQETQYF.

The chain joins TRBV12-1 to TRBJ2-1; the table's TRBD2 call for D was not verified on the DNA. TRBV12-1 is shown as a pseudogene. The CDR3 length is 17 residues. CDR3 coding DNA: TGTGCCAGCAGCTTTGCGTTTTGTAGCGGGAGGTACAATGAGCAGTTCTTC. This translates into CASSFAFCSGRYNEQFF.

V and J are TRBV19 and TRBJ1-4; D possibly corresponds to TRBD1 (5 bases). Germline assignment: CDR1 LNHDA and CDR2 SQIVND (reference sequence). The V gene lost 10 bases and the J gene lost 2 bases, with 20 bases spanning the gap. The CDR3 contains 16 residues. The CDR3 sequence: CATEALGRWTNEKLFF. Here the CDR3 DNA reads TGTGCCACAGAAGCTCTGGGGCGATGGACTAATGAAAAACTGTTTTTT.

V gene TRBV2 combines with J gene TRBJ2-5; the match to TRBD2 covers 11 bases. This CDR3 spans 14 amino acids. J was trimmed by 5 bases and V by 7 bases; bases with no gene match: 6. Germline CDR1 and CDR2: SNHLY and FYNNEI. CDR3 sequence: CASISGRAGETQYF. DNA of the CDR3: TGTGCCAGCATTAGCGGGAGGGCCGGGGAGACCCAGTACTTC.

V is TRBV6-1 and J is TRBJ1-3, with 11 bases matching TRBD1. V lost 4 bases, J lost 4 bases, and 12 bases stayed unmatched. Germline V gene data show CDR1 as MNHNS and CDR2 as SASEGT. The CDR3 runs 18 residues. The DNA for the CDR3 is TGTGCCAGCAGTGCCTCCCCGGGACAGGGGGAGTTCGGAAACACCATATATTTT. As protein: CASSASPGQGEFGNTIYF.

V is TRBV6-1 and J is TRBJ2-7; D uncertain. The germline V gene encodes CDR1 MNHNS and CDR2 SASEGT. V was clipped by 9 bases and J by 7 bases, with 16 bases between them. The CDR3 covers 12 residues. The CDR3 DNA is TGTGCCAGTCGTTGGGCCCGTTGGGAGCAGTACTTC. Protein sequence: CASRWARWEQYF.

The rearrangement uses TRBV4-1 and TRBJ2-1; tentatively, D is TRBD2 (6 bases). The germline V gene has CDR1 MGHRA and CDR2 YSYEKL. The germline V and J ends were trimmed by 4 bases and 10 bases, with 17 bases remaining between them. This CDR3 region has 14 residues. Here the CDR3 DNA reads TGCGCCAGCAGCCCCGATCGGGACTTTACGGAGCAGTTCTTC. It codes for CASSPDRDFTEQFF.

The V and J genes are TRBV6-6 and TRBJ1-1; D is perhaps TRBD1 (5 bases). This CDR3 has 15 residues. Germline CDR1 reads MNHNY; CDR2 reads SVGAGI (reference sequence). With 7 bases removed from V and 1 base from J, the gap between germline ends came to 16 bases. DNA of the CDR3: TGTGCCAGCATCTCCCCGGGGGGTCCGAACACTGAAGCTTTCTTT. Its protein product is CASISPGGPNTEAFF.

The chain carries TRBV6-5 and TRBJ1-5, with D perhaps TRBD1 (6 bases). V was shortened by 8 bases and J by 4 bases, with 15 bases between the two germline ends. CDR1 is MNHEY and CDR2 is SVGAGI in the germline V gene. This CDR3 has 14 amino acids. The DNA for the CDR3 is TGTGCCAGCGGCTCGGACAGAGAAAATCAGCCCCAGCATTTT. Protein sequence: CASGSDRENQPQHF.

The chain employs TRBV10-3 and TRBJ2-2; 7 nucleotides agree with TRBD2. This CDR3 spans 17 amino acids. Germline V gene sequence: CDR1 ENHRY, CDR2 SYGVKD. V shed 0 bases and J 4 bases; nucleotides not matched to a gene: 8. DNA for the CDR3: TGTGCCATCAGTGAGTCGTGGGGCAGGGAGGGCACCGGGGAGCTGTTTTTT. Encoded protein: CAISESWGREGTGELFF.

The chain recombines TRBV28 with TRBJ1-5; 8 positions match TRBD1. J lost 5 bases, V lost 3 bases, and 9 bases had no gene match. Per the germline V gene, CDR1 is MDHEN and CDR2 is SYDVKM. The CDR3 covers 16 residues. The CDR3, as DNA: TGTGCCAGCAGTTTCCGCGACAGGGGCGCTTATCAGCCCCAGCATTTT. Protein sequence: CASSFRDRGAYQPQHF.

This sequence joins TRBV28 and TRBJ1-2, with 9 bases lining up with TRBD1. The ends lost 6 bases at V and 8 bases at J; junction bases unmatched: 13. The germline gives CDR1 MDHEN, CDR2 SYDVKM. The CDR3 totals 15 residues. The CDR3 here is CASSSPGDRERGYTF. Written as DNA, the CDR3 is TGTGCCAGCAGCTCCCCCGGGGACAGGGAACGGGGCTACACCTTC.

CDR3 sequence: CASSIDSGRAITEQFF. The DNA for the CDR3 is TGTGCCAGTAGTATAGATAGCGGGAGGGCCATAACTGAGCAGTTCTTC. The genes are TRBV19 and TRBJ2-1; 11 bases match TRBD2. Per the germline V gene, CDR1 is LNHDA and CDR2 is SQIVND (reference sequence). There are 16 residues in the CDR3. The V segment lost 0 bases and the J segment 9 bases; nucleotides outside the gene matches: 7.

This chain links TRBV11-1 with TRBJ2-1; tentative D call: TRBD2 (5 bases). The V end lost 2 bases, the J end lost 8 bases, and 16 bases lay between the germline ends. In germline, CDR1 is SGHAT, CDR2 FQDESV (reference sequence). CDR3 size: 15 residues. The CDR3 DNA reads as TGTGCCAGCAGCTTATCTACTGGGAGTGGCGATGAGCAGTTCTTC. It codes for CASSLSTGSGDEQFF.